This paragraph reports one T cell receptor beta chain. Its antigen is as yet unknown. The data derive from a study of blood T cells in healthy people across ages. Broader study findings: It was held that the diversity estimates obtained from one million T cells were underestimates.

There are 15 residues in the CDR3. Germline lookup yields CDR1 SGHTA and CDR2 FQGTGA. V shed 8 bases and J shed 1 base, with 16 bases lying between them. Every donor provided approximately 9.2 milliliters of peripheral blood. Through a sample-barcoded 5' primer and a J-beta primer mix, a second PCR was run for about 7 to 12 cycles. TCRdb processed the 5' RACE reads anew with MiXCR; each CDR3 protein has one entry. The sample consists of 1.5 million to 2 million distinct CDR3 sequences, approximately 40% of them appearing once. The receptor was isolated from a human donor in good health. The genes are TRBV7-3 and TRBJ2-3; D is unresolved. The sequenced sample consisted of blood. CDR3 sequence reads: CASSSHGQGTDTQYF. The CDR3 DNA reads as TGTGCCAGCTCATCTCATGGGCAGGGCACAGATACGCAGTATTTT.